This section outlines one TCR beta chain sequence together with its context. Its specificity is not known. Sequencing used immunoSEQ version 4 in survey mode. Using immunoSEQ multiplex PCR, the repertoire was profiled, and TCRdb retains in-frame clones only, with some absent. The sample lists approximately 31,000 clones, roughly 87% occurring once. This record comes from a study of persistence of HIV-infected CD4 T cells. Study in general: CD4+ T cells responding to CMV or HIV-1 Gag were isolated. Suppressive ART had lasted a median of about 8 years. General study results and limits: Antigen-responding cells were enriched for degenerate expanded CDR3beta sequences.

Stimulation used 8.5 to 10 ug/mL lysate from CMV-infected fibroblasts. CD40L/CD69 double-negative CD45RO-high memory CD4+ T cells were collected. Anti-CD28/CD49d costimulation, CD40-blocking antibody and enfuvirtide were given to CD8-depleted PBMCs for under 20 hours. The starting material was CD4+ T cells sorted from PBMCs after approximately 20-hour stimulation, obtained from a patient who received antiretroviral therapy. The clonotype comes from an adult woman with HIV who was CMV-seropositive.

The CDR3 coding sequence is TGTGCCAGCAGTCTAAAACAGGGTGAAGCTTTCTTT. Translation gives CASSLKQGEAFF. J is TRBJ1-1 and V is TRBV28, with a tentative D call TRBD1 (6 bases). V lost 5 bases and J 7 bases, leaving 11 bases between the germline ends. The CDR3 contains 12 residues. Per germline, CDR1 MDHEN and CDR2 SYDVKM. Full variable domain (outside the CDR3, taken from reference TRBV28 and TRBJ1-1): DVKVTQSSRYLVKRTGEKVFLECVQDMDHENMFWYRQDPGLGLRLIYFSYDVKMKEKGDIPEGYSVSREKKERFSLILESASTNQTSMYLCASSLKQGEAFFGQGTRLTVV.